Listed below are T cell receptor beta chains from one sample, sequenced in a study of beta chain features in type 1 diabetes. Libraries were prepared by immunoSEQ multiplex PCR; TCRdb keeps only in-frame clonotypes and omits some of them. The data contain about 410,000 clones, around 13% of them seen just once; the ten biggest clones take up roughly 0.036%. Sequencing was performed on naive CD4+ T cells from blood. These receptors were obtained from a man under 40 in good health. Each CDR3 is given with its conserved first and last residue. Clone size is given for some rows only: seen once, a few or many times, or a class if the clone is expanded.

>-|TRBV25-1
CASSHQGRTEAFF
>-|TRBV28
CASSEQGANTGELFF
>few|TRBV29-1
CGVEKTLNTGELFF
>-|TRBV5-8
CASNRGDSRQNQPQHF
>few|TRBV1
CTSSHTWTSGSSNEQFF
>few|TRBV7-2
CASSLVPRQVNEQFF
>few|TRBV19
CASSESSGNTIYF
>few|TRBV11-2
CASSLAFRTETQYF
>-|TRBV29-1
CSVEDRGSPGANVLTF
>once|TRBV10-3
CAISGTETLQPQHF
>few|TRBV4-1
CASSQPGQGGQPQHF
>many|TRBV4-3
CASSHGSGANVLTF
>few|TRBV4-3
CASSRKGLAGFNEQFF
>-|TRBV18
CASSLNRGPETEAFF
>few|TRBV5-1
CASSLAFGQGFFTQYF
>-|TRBV4-3
CASSQLRNTEAFF
>few|TRBV2
CASIEVGASDTQYF
>few|TRBV7-2
CASRRPGQGDTGELFF
>few|TRBV7-2
CASSLEGSTKQPQHF
>-|TRBV7-9
CASSFGTGPGEQYF
>-|TRBV14
CASSQFRGAADTQYF
>few|TRBV5-4
CASSSLKETQYF
>-|TRBV2
CASGDQPQHF
>few|TRBV10-3
CAISGQISRGEQYF
>-|TRBV7-9
CASSLGWDTGELFF
>-|TRBV5-6
CASSLYKNIQYF
>few|TRBV7-6
CASTRQGPRHTDTQYF
>few|TRBV30
CAWGSGPGGQYF
>few|TRBV20-1
CSGRESYGYTF
>few|TRBV6-5
CASSRGSGGNNEQFF
>-|TRBV6-6
CASSQTPDTQYF
>-|TRBV30
CAWSTGLGEAFF
>-|TRBV19
CASKRLEGTDTQYF
>-|TRBV6-5
CASSATGSSYEQYF
>few|TRBV29-1
CSVEEWLSETQYF
>-|TRBV4-3
CASSQREHQPYEQYF
>-|TRBV7-2
CASSTPGEWNEQFF
>few|TRBV7-9
CASSLIGDQPQHF
>-|TRBV4-2
CASSSQGRERRETQYF
>-|TRBV5-1
CASSPDGVGANVLTF
>few|TRBV18
CASSLPTGRLDEQFF
>-|TRBV5-1
CASSLEAKNTEAFF